The 25 T cell receptor beta chains in this list originate from one sample, sequenced in a study of radiotherapy plus CTLA-4 blockade in lung cancer. The method was immunoSEQ multiplex PCR; TCRdb's version includes in-frame clones alone and lacks a portion of them. The sample holds more than 75,000 clones, more than 75% seen once. The starting material was peripheral blood, obtained from a patient treated with radiotherapy plus ipilimumab. The receptors were gathered from a human donor with non-small cell lung cancer who had stable disease on radiotherapy plus ipilimumab.

The CDR3 reads CASSPRAGGTGELFF. The CDR3 nucleotides read TGTGCCAGCAGCCCGAGGGCAGGGGGCACCGGGGAGCTGTTTTTT. This chain uses TRBV7-6 with TRBJ2-2, with 7 bases identical to TRBD1. The CDR3 is made up of 15 amino acids. Germline V gene sequence: CDR1 SGHVS, CDR2 FNYEAQ. Germline trimming cut 5 bases from V and 4 bases from J; bases unmatched to any gene: 7.

This chain joins TRBV7-6 and TRBJ2-7; D perhaps matches TRBD2 (5 bases). The CDR3 loop spans 15 amino acids. V lost 1 base, J lost 2 bases, and 12 bases lay in between. CDR1 is SGHVS and CDR2 is FNYEAQ in the germline V gene. The DNA for the CDR3 is TGTGCCAGCAGCTTAGAGGGCGGAGGTACCTACGAGCAGTACTTC. Translated, it gives CASSLEGGGTYEQYF.

This clone showed up just once. The chain links TRBV19 to TRBJ1-6; 7 positions agree with TRBD1. V lost 5 bases to trimming and J lost 7 bases; unmatched junction nucleotides: 11. The CDR3 runs to 16 residues. CDR1 is LNHDA and CDR2 is SQIVND in the germline V gene (reference sequence). The CDR3 protein is CASSQNWDSRNSPLHF. The CDR3 region has the DNA TGTGCCAGTAGTCAAAACTGGGACAGCAGAAATTCACCCCTCCACTTT.

Details on this clone: Other nucleotide sequences from this sample produce the same CDR3. This rearrangement joins TRBV4-1 to TRBJ1-4, with TRBD1 identical over 8 bases. Germline V CDR1 and CDR2: MGHRA, YSYEKL. CDR3 length: 17 amino acids. V dropped 0 bases and J dropped 3; count of bases not matched to a gene: 6. The CDR3 is CASSQEAGGLPNEKLFF. The CDR3, as DNA: TGCGCCAGCAGCCAAGAGGCAGGGGGCTTACCTAATGAAAAACTGTTTTTT.

The rearrangement uses TRBV5-1 and TRBJ2-1; D is possibly TRBD1 (6 bases). The germline CDR1 and CDR2 sequences are SGHRS and YFSETQ. This CDR3 has 15 residues. V shed 4 bases and J shed 4 bases, with 15 bases lying between them. Here the CDR3 DNA reads TGCGCCAGCAGCCCAGGGACAATTATATACAATGAGCAGTTCTTC. Amino acids: CASSPGTIIYNEQFF.

The chain carries TRBV27 and TRBJ2-7; D possibly corresponds to TRBD2 (7 bases). The V and J ends lost 8 bases and 4 bases respectively, with 15 bases between them. The CDR3 loop spans 13 amino acids. The germline CDR1 and CDR2 sequences are MNHEY and SMNVEV (reference sequence). CDR3 residues: CASGRGFGYEQYF. The CDR3, as DNA: TGTGCCAGCGGGAGGGGGTTCGGGTACGAGCAGTACTTC.

Concerning this clone: An end of the junction differs from the germline gene, which may be a read error. The rearrangement uses TRBV7-9 and TRBJ1-2; TRBD1 agrees at 7 bases. Germline V gene lookup returns CDR1 SEHNR and CDR2 FQNEAQ (reference sequence). This CDR3 has 11 amino acids. DNA of the CDR3: TGTGCCAGCAGCTCCCGAGGACAGGCGACTTTC. This sequence encodes CASSSRGQATF.

This chain's CDR3 is CATSRDRVAYEQYF. The CDR3 DNA reads as TGTGCCACCAGCAGAGACAGGGTGGCCTACGAGCAGTACTTC. This chain links TRBV15 with TRBJ2-7, with D possibly being TRBD1 (5 bases). Germline V gene lookup returns CDR1 LNHNV and CDR2 YYDKDF (reference sequence). CDR3 length: 14 residues. Trimming took 0 bases from V and 2 from J, leaving 8 bases between them. Combining the CDR3 with reference TRBV15 and TRBJ2-7 gives the whole variable domain DAMVIQNPRYQVTQFGKPVTLSCSQTLNHNVMYWYQQKSSQAPKLLFHYYDKDFNNEADTPDNFQSRRPNTSFCFLDIRSPGLGDTAMYLCATSRDRVAYEQYFGPGTRLTVT.

The chain is built from TRBV9 and TRBJ1-2, with 9 bases lining up with TRBD1. The V gene end was trimmed by 1 base and the J gene end by 1 base; junction bases not matched to a gene: 5. The CDR3 runs 16 residues. CDR1 is SGDLS and CDR2 is YYNGEE in the germline V gene. The CDR3 here is CASSVFDRGGNYGYTF. CDR3 bases: TGTGCCAGCAGCGTATTCGACAGGGGGGGTAACTATGGCTACACCTTC. Supplemented by reference TRBV9 and TRBJ1-2, the full variable domain reads DSGVTQTPKHLITATGQRVTLRCSPRSGDLSVYWYQQSLDQGLQFLIQYYNGEERAKGNILERFSAQQFPDLHSELNLSSLELGDSALYFCASSVFDRGGNYGYTFGSGTRLTVV.

The CDR3 nucleotides are TGTGCCAGCAGTGGCTACGACACAGATACGCAGTATTTT. Its translation is CASSGYDTDTQYF. V is TRBV2 and J is TRBJ2-3; no clear D. Germline CDR1 and CDR2: SNHLY and FYNNEI. The V and J ends lost 4 bases and 2 bases respectively, with 7 bases between them. The CDR3 runs to 13 residues.

V gene TRBV5-1 combines with J gene TRBJ1-1, with D uncertain. V was trimmed by 1 base and J by 1 base, leaving 11 bases between them. CDR1 is SGHRS, CDR2 YFSETQ, per germline. The CDR3 has 15 residues. The CDR3 nucleotides read TGCGCCAGCAGCTTGCTACGACCGACGAACACTGAAGCTTTCTTT. It encodes CASSLLRPTNTEAFF.

V is TRBV2 and J is TRBJ2-3; the match to TRBD2 covers 12 bases. The CDR3 consists of 16 residues. CDR1 SNHLY and CDR2 FYNNEI come from the germline V gene. V lost 6 bases to trimming and J lost 11 bases; unmatched junction nucleotides: 15. The CDR3 DNA reads TGTGCCAGCAGGTCGACTAGCGGGGGCGGGCGGGGGATGCAGTATTTT. As protein: CASRSTSGGGRGMQYF. Looking up the rest from reference TRBV2 and TRBJ2-3 gives the full variable domain: EPEVTQTPSHQVTQMGQEVILRCVPISNHLYFYWYRQILGQKVEFLVSFYNNEISEKSEIFDDQFSVERPDGSNFTLKIRSTKLEDSAMYFCASRSTSGGGRGMQYFGPGTRLTVL.

The J gene is TRBJ2-7, the V gene TRBV27; a weak D match, TRBD1 (6 bases). CDR1 and CDR2 from the germline V gene are MNHEY and SMNVEV (reference sequence). V was shortened by 5 bases and J by 0 bases, with 14 bases between the two germline ends. The CDR3 is 15 amino acids. CDR3 sequence reads: CASSQGPPASYEQYF. CDR3 sequence (DNA): TGTGCCAGCAGTCAGGGGCCCCCGGCCTCCTACGAGCAGTACTTC.

The chain uses TRBV28 and TRBJ2-3; 15 nucleotides agree with TRBD2. Germline loops: CDR1 MDHEN, CDR2 SYDVKM. The CDR3 spans 19 residues. With 4 bases clipped from V and 1 base from J, the junction kept 9 bases outside the gene matches. CDR3: CASSSQGLAGGYGTDTQYF. As DNA, the CDR3 is TGTGCCAGCAGTTCCCAGGGACTAGCGGGGGGATATGGCACAGATACGCAGTATTTT.

V usage is TRBV27 and J usage is TRBJ2-1; 11 bases map to TRBD2. V lost 6 bases, J lost 0 bases, and 4 bases stayed unmatched. Germline CDR1 is MNHEY and CDR2 is SMNVEV (reference sequence). The CDR3 is 16 amino acids. The CDR3 DNA reads as TGTGCCAGCAGCCCTAGCGGGGGGAGCTCCTACAATGAGCAGTTCTTC. Translating it yields CASSPSGGSSYNEQFF.

This clone was detected a few times. Germline is not matched at one junction end, which may reflect a read error. V gene TRBV7-3 combines with J gene TRBJ2-2; D is ambiguous. The germline gives CDR1 SGHTA, CDR2 FQGTGA. This CDR3 has 16 amino acids. The CDR3 DNA reads as TGTGCCAGCAGCTTAGGGCGGATAGGGAACCCCGGGGAGCTGTTTTTT. It translates to CASSLGRIGNPGELFF.

This clone was observed a single time. V gene TRBV10-3 combines with J gene TRBJ1-6, with D possibly TRBD1 on 5 matching bases. V dropped 8 bases and J dropped 0 bases, with 14 bases sitting between them. The CDR3 runs to 16 residues. Germline lookup yields CDR1 ENHRY and CDR2 SYGVKD. The DNA for the CDR3 is TGTGCCATCGGCGAAAGGCAGGGCTCCTATAATTCACCCCTCCACTTT. Translated: CAIGERQGSYNSPLHF.

The chain uses TRBV2 and TRBJ2-6, with 9 bases aligning to TRBD1. This CDR3 comprises 17 residues. Germline V gene data show CDR1 as SNHLY and CDR2 as FYNNEI. The J segment lost 1 base and the V segment lost 7 bases, leaving 8 bases of the junction unmatched. The CDR3, as DNA: TGTGCCAGCACTAAAAGGACAGGGGTATCTGGGGCCAACGTCCTGACTTTC. Protein product: CASTKRTGVSGANVLTF. Using reference TRBV2 and TRBJ2-6 for the parts outside the CDR3, the full variable domain is EPEVTQTPSHQVTQMGQEVILRCVPISNHLYFYWYRQILGQKVEFLVSFYNNEISEKSEIFDDQFSVERPDGSNFTLKIRSTKLEDSAMYFCASTKRTGVSGANVLTFGAGSRLTVL.

J is TRBJ2-1 and V is TRBV7-6; D gene uncertain. The CDR3 has 14 amino acids. CDR1 SGHVS and CDR2 FNYEAQ come from the germline V gene. V was trimmed by 3 bases and J by 0 bases, leaving 6 bases between them. The CDR3 is CASSLSSSYNEQFF. The CDR3 DNA sequence: TGTGCCAGCAGCTTGAGTAGCTCCTACAATGAGCAGTTCTTC.

The chain has TRBV19 and TRBJ2-2, with 7 bases matching TRBD1. Per the germline V gene, CDR1 is LNHDA and CDR2 is SQIVND (reference sequence). The CDR3 contains 17 residues. Trimming removed 5 bases from V and 5 bases from J; junction bases left unmatched: 14. CDR3 residues: CASSPRAGQAITGELFF. The CDR3 bases are TGTGCCAGTAGTCCCCGGGCCGGACAGGCGATTACCGGGGAGCTGTTTTTT.

This clone turned up a few times. The DNA of the CDR3 is TGTGCCAGCAGCTTAGAAGGGGACAGGGTTTCCTACGAGCAGTACTTC. This codes for CASSLEGDRVSYEQYF. This chain connects TRBV5-4 to TRBJ2-7, with 9 bases lining up with TRBD1. CDR1 and CDR2 (germline): SGHNT, YYREEE (reference sequence). The CDR3 length is 16 residues. J gave up 1 base and V 2 bases, and 7 bases lay outside the gene matches. The full variable domain, with the rest looked up from reference TRBV5-4 and TRBJ2-7, is ETGVTQSPTHLIKTRGQQVTLRCSSQSGHNTVSWYQQALGQGPQFIFQYYREEENGRGNFPPRFSGLQFPNYSSELNVNALELDDSALYLCASSLEGDRVSYEQYFGPGTRLTVT.

The chain recombines TRBV6-6 with TRBJ2-1; 8 bases match TRBD2. With V trimmed by 6 bases and J by 9 bases, 16 bases remained unmatched. The CDR3 contains 16 residues. Germline CDR1 reads MNHNY; CDR2 reads SVGAGI (reference sequence). The CDR3 is CASRRPGTRRITEQFF. In DNA, the CDR3 is TGTGCCAGCAGGCGTCCCGGGACTAGGAGGATTACTGAGCAGTTCTTC.

The chain links TRBV7-9 to TRBJ2-7, with TRBD1 identical over 7 bases. The CDR3 loop spans 16 amino acids. J lost 0 bases, V lost 3 bases, and 8 bases had no gene match. CDR1 is SEHNR and CDR2 is FQNEAQ in the germline V gene (reference sequence). CDR3 protein: CASSFRTGSTSYEQYF. CDR3 DNA: TGTGCCAGCAGCTTTCGGACAGGCAGCACCTCCTACGAGCAGTACTTC.

The genes are TRBV18 and TRBJ2-7; TRBD1 agrees at 9 bases. This CDR3 has 17 residues. The germline V gene has CDR1 KGHSH and CDR2 LQKENI. V trimming: 5 bases; J trimming: 1 base; junction bases outside the gene matches: 12. CDR3 protein: CASSSRLTGGYSYEQYF. The DNA for the CDR3 is TGTGCCAGCTCATCCCGACTGACAGGGGGTTATTCCTACGAGCAGTACTTC.

The chain employs TRBV19 and TRBJ1-1; possibly TRBD1 for D (5 bases). V dropped 6 bases and J dropped 1 base, with 15 bases sitting between them. Per the germline V gene, CDR1 is LNHDA and CDR2 is SQIVND (reference sequence). The CDR3 extends over 15 amino acids. CDR3 in DNA: TGTGCCAGTAGATGGGGTGGGGGGAGGAACACTGAAGCTTTCTTT. Its translation is CASRWGGGRNTEAFF.